This entry is about one T cell receptor (beta chain). Measured with immunoSEQ multiplex PCR; TCRdb has only the in-frame clones, and not every one. The profile shows over 120,000 clones, about nine tenths of them singletons. This sample is part of a study of blood T cell repertoires in COVID-19. The CDR3 length is 13 residues. After removal of 4 bases from V and 5 bases from J, the junction contained 3 bases not matched to a gene. From germline, CDR1 is SQVTM and CDR2 ANQGSEA. Input material: peripheral blood. The chain is built from TRBV29-1 and TRBJ2-1, with TRBD1 matching over 9 bases. The TCR originated in a man in his fifties or sixties who had recovered from COVID-19. The CDR3 loop reads CSVVGTGHNEQFF. In DNA, the CDR3 is TGCAGCGTTGTAGGGACAGGGCACAATGAGCAGTTCTTC.